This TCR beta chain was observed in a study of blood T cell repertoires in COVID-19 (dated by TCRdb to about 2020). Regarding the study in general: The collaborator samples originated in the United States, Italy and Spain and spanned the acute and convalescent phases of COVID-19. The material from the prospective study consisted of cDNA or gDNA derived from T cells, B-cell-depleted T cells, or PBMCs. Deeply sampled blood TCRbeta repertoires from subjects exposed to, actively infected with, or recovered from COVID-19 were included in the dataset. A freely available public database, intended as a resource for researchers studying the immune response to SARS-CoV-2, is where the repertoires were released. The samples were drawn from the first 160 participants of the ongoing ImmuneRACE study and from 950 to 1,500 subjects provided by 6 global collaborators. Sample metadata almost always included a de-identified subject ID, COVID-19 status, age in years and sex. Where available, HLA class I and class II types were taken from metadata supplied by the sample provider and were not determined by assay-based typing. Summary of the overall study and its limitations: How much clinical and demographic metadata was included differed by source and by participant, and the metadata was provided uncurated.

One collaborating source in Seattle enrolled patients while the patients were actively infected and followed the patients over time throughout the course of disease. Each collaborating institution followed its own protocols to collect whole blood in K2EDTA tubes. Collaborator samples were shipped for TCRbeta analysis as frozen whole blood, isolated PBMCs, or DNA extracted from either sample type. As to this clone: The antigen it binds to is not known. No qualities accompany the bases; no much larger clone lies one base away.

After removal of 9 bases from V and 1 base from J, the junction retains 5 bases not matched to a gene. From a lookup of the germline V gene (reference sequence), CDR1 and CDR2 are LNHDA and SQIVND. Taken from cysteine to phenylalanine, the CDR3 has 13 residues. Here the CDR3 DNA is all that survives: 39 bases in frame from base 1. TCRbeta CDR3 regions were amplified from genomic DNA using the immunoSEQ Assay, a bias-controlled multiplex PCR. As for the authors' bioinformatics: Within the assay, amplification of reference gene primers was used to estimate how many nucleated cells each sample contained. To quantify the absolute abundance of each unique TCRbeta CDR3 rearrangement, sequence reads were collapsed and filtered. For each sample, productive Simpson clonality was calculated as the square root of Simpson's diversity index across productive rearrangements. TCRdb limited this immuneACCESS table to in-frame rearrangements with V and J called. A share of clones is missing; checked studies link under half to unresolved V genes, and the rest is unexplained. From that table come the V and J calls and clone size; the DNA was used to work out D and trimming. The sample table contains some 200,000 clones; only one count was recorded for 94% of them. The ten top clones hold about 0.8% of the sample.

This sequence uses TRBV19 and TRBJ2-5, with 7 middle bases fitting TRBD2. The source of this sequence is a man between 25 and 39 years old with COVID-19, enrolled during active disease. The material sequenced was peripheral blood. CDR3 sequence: CARARGGQETQYF. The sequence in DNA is TGTGCCAGGGCACGCGGGGGCCAAGAGACCCAGTACTTC.